Detailed here is one T cell receptor (beta chain). Unmatched junction bases numbered 4, after V lost 1 base and J lost 4 bases. CDR1 MGHRA and CDR2 YSYEKL come from the germline V gene. The CDR3 is 15 amino acids. The source of the sample is a study of OX40 agonist ivuxolimab in advanced cancers. Method: immunoSEQ multiplex PCR; TCRdb's copy keeps in-frame clones and lacks some. The sample gives 20,000 to 30,000 clones, 83% of which show up once; roughly 8.6% is in the top ten. The chain links TRBV4-1 to TRBJ1-5; 7 nucleotides agree with TRBD1. Sequenced material: CD4+ or CD8+ T cells sorted from blood, taken in a trial of the OX40 agonist ivuxolimab. The receptor comes from an adult with an advanced solid tumor such as melanoma, head and neck, liver or kidney cancer. CDR3 protein: CASSQADRRNQPQHF. The CDR3, as DNA: TGCGCCAGCAGCCAAGCGGACAGGAGAAATCAGCCCCAGCATTTT.